This entry lists 10 T cell receptor beta chains sequenced from one sample in a study of PD-L1 blockade in urothelial cancer. Stated time point: peripheral blood 6 weeks after treatment start. The repertoire was sequenced with immunoSEQ multiplex PCR; TCRdb's copy has only in-frame clones and lacks some. This repertoire shows more than 60,000 clones, around nine tenths found once; its top ten account for over 9%. The material sequenced was PBMCs, taken around atezolizumab (anti-PD-L1) treatment. These receptors were collected from a man aged 55 to 69 with urothelial cancer.

The chain uses TRBV27 and TRBJ2-1, with a tentative D call TRBD2 (5 bases). CDR1 and CDR2 from the germline V gene are MNHEY and SMNVEV (reference sequence). This CDR3 is built from 15 residues. V was trimmed by 2 bases and J by 3 bases, leaving 11 bases between them. CDR3 bases: TGTGCCAGCAGTTTAGAGGCTAGCAGCTACAATGAGCAGTTCTTC. It translates to CASSLEASSYNEQFF.

The rearrangement joins TRBV4-1 to TRBJ2-5, with TRBD1 identical over 10 bases. Germline lookup yields CDR1 MGHRA and CDR2 YSYEKL. The CDR3 has 16 residues. Trimming at V came to 0 bases and at J to 6 bases, leaving 7 bases not matched to a gene. The CDR3 nucleotides read TGCGCCAGCAGCCAAGATCCGGGACAGGGGATGCAGACCCAGTACTTC. It translates to CASSQDPGQGMQTQYF.

The chain carries TRBV21-1 and TRBJ1-5; TRBD1 is the table's D call, not checked against the DNA. TRBV21-1 is a listed pseudogene. This CDR3 spans 20 amino acids. CDR3: CASSKWSFWGPPKGDQPQHF. CDR3 in DNA: TGTGCCAGCAGCAAATGGTCGTTTTGGGGACCCCCCAAGGGGGATCAGCCCCAGCATTTT.

V is TRBV2 and J is TRBJ1-2, with 7 bases fitting TRBD1. Trimming at V came to 7 bases and at J to 6 bases, leaving 11 bases not matched to a gene. The CDR3 length is 14 residues. Germline values: CDR1 SNHLY, CDR2 FYNNEI. The CDR3 DNA is TGTGCCAGCAACAACAGGGGAATGCTTGATGGCTACACCTTC. Translation: CASNNRGMLDGYTF.

V gene TRBV29-1 combines with J gene TRBJ1-2; D not resolved. Per the germline V gene, CDR1 is SQVTM and CDR2 is ANQGSEA. This CDR3 has 13 amino acids. Deletions cut 0 bases from V and 3 bases from J, with 8 bases between. CDR3 sequence (DNA): TGCAGCGTTGAAGATATGGAGGACTATGGCTACACCTTC. This codes for CSVEDMEDYGYTF.

In DNA form, the CDR3 reads TGTGCCAGCAGCTTAGACCTGGGGGCGCGGGGCTACACCTTC. Encoded protein: CASSLDLGARGYTF. This rearrangement joins TRBV7-9 to TRBJ1-2; a weak D match, TRBD1 (6 bases). The CDR3 is 14 residues long. Germline V gene data show CDR1 as SEHNR and CDR2 as FQNEAQ (reference sequence). Trimming shortened V by 1 base and J by 8 bases, and 14 bases separated the two germline ends.

The chain has TRBV5-1 and TRBJ1-4; a weak D match, TRBD1 (6 bases). Germline V gene data show CDR1 as SGHRS and CDR2 as YFSETQ. Trimming removed 4 bases from V and 4 bases from J, with 14 bases in between. The CDR3 loop spans 15 amino acids. The CDR3 reads CASSPRTENNEKLFF. The CDR3 nucleotides read TGCGCCAGCAGCCCTCGGACAGAAAATAATGAAAAACTGTTTTTT.

The chain links TRBV19 to TRBJ1-3; TRBD1 aligns across 9 bases. The germline gives CDR1 LNHDA, CDR2 SQIVND (reference sequence). After removal of 4 bases from V and 8 bases from J, the junction contained 15 bases not matched to a gene. The CDR3 contains 17 residues. The CDR3 loop is CASSTNAGTGFRHTIYF. CDR3 in DNA: TGTGCCAGTAGTACCAATGCCGGGACAGGGTTTCGGCACACCATATATTTT.

This clone was counted a single time. This chain links TRBV6-6 with TRBJ2-2; 10 nucleotides line up with TRBD1. Per germline, CDR1 MNHNY and CDR2 SVGAGI (reference sequence). J gave up 6 bases and V 2 bases, and 6 bases lay outside the gene matches. This CDR3 is 16 amino acids long. CDR3 bases: TGTGCCAGCAGTTACGGCGAGACAGGGGGCTCCGGGGAGCTGTTTTTT. Amino acid sequence: CASSYGETGGSGELFF.

The chain employs TRBV5-1 and TRBJ1-1; TRBD1 matches 9 bases. The ends lost 0 bases at V and 4 bases at J; junction bases unmatched: 10. In germline, CDR1 is SGHRS, CDR2 YFSETQ. The CDR3 consists of 17 residues. CDR3 in DNA: TGCGCCAGCAGCTTGGTAAGAGGGGGGACAGGGACCACTGAAGCTTTCTTT. Amino acid sequence: CASSLVRGGTGTTEAFF.